This TCR beta chain was profiled in a study of regulatory T cells in long-lasting Graves disease. Study in general: Duration of antithyroid drug therapy among newly diagnosed Graves' patients was under 3 months.

A word on this clonotype: The limits of the CDR3 on the DNA are not certain, so only TCRdb's listed CDR3 is given.

Time point described: newly diagnosed GD, antithyroid drugs for less than 3 months. From RNA extracted from PBMCs, the TCR library was made. The TCR beta library used iRepertoire HTBI primers with Arm-PCR amplification of CDR3. TCRdb processed the multiplex PCR reads anew with MiXCR; each CDR3 protein has one entry. This sample has more than 350,000 distinct CDR3 sequences; about 16% occur once, and the top ten carry 16%. With termini counted, the CDR3 has 12 amino acids. Germline V lookup: CDR1 MNHNS, CDR2 SASEGT. This sample also belongs to another study, concerning T cells in Graves' hyperthyroidism and ophthalmopathy.

This specimen consisted of peripheral blood mononuclear cells (PBMCs), obtained at new diagnosis, from a patient treated with antithyroid drugs. The chain uses TRBV6-1 and TRBJ2-7; the D segment call TRBD1 is taken from the table without a DNA check. The TCR sequence derives from a woman aged 25 to 39 with Graves disease. The CDR3 is CASTSGQGEQYF.